This T cell receptor (beta chain) was documented in a study of blood T cell repertoires in COVID-19. CDR3 length equals 16 residues. The ends lost 1 base at V and 2 bases at J; junction bases unmatched: 4. Germline V lookup: CDR1 MGHRA, CDR2 YSYEKL. Enrollees, about 18 to 89 years old, lived in approximately 25 US areas. Method: immunoSEQ multiplex PCR; TCRdb's copy keeps in-frame clones and lacks some. The repertoire holds a few hundred thousand clones, with 70% to 90% as singletons. J is TRBJ2-1 and V is TRBV4-1, with TRBD2 matching 8 bases. The clonotype was recovered from a woman aged 25 to 39 who had recovered from COVID-19. The sequencing input was PBMCs or T cells enriched from blood (not recorded which). CDR3 coding DNA: TGCGCCAGCAGCCAAGCGACGGGGGGGACCTACAATGAGCAGTTCTTC. This sequence encodes CASSQATGGTYNEQFF.